This entry describes one T cell receptor beta chain. The CDR3 sequence is 12 residues long. Trimming stripped 6 bases from V and 5 bases from J, with 10 bases between. Germline V gene data show CDR1 as SNHLY and CDR2 as FYNNEI. The data were obtained in a study of control samples from healthy donors and cancer patients. Method: immunoSEQ multiplex PCR; TCRdb's copy keeps in-frame clones and lacks some. The data hold 100,000 to 150,000 clones, with over 80% observed a single time. V and J are TRBV2 and TRBJ1-2; no clear D gene. The sequenced material came from PBMCs. The source is a man at least 80 years old with head and neck cancer. CDR3 residues: CASSANQYGYTF. For the CDR3, the DNA is TGTGCCAGCAGCGCTAACCAATATGGCTACACCTTC. Together with reference TRBV2 and TRBJ1-2, the CDR3 gives the full variable domain: EPEVTQTPSHQVTQMGQEVILRCVPISNHLYFYWYRQILGQKVEFLVSFYNNEISEKSEIFDDQFSVERPDGSNFTLKIRSTKLEDSAMYFCASSANQYGYTFGSGTRLTVV.